This TCR beta chain derives from a study of cytomegalovirus exposure and HLA in healthy donors (dated by TCRdb to 2017 to 2019). Context from the whole study: According to a later analysis, the roughly 130 validation repertoires were produced on the same platform as the 700 or so repertoires of the first cohort. In addition to the first cohort of roughly 670 subjects, a separate validation cohort of approximately 130 different subjects was used. To predict cytomegalovirus infection status, the study combined high-throughput TCR immunosequencing, statistical association of individual TCRs with disease status, and machine learning. The aim of the study was to test whether cataloging public T cell receptors could identify signatures of past pathogen exposure.

The donors belonged to the validation cohort of around 110 subjects, which was separate from the roughly 670-subject first cohort. The paper's findings and limits, for the study overall: All 120 or so repertoires were used to score co-occurrence in the validation cohort in a later analysis, because that analysis had no HLA typing for the cohort. In vitro tests confirmed that a few of the cytomegalovirus-associated TCR beta chains recognize cytomegalovirus antigens. The authors suggested that the approach could potentially be extended to other disease states and immunological phenotypes. The study gave a list of more than 150 TCR beta chains associated with cytomegalovirus. Of the cluster scores, approximately 94% were above 0 in a later analysis, which found that TCRs clustered in the first cohort also tended to co-occur in the 95 to 150 validation repertoires. In both the original and validation cohorts, the classifier was reported to diagnose cytomegalovirus status with high specificity and sensitivity. Most TCR sequences were observed very rarely across donors, whereas some public TCRs were present in many individuals.

A remark on this clone: The antigen it binds to is not known. Per-base qualities were not stored, and no clone one base away is much larger.

The library came from the immunoSEQ multiplex PCR assay. Regarding the original processing steps: A statistical classification framework was built for diagnosing cytomegalovirus status from the catalog of TCR beta chain sequences. TCRdb mirrors the immuneACCESS table, restricted to in-frame sequences. Some clones are absent from its copies; in checked studies, under half trace to an unresolved V gene, and the reason for the others is unknown. V and J calls plus clone size are reproduced from that table; the DNA served to infer D and trimming. For this sample there are under 250,000 clones; 87% appear just once. About 2% of the sample rests with the top ten. The source is a young woman in good health and CMV-seropositive. The sequencing sample was made of PBMCs.

At the DNA level, the sequence is TGTGCCAGCTCACCTGGACAGGGGGCATTTAATGAGCAGTTCTTC. Translated, this gives CASSPGQGAFNEQFF. The rearranged chain carries TRBV18 and TRBJ2-1, with TRBD1 matching 11 junction bases. V has 3 bases trimmed and J has 7 bases trimmed; junction bases matching no gene number 5. CDR1 and CDR2 were assigned from the germline V gene as KGHSH and LQKENI. Measured from the cysteine to the phenylalanine, the CDR3 is 15 residues long. The DNA shown is the 45-base CDR3, in frame from base 1.